Listed below are T cell receptor beta chains from one sample, sequenced in a study of blood T cell repertoires in COVID-19. The assay was immunoSEQ multiplex PCR, and TCRdb's table has in-frame clones only and misses some. The table has about 160,000 clones, roughly 91% seen once. The source material was peripheral blood. These receptors were collected from a woman aged 45-65 years with acute or convalescent COVID-19. The CDR3 runs from the conserved cysteine through the conserved F or W. The order of the fields is clone size, D gene, V gene, J gene, CDR3 protein, CDR3 DNA. D genes are given only for firm matches. Size values are once, few and many counts, or a class for expanded clones, and some rows have none.

.	TRBD1	TRBV4-3	TRBJ1-2	CASKYRGENYGYTF	TGCGCCAGCAAATACAGGGGGGAGAACTATGGCTACACCTTC
.	TRBD1	TRBV7-6	TRBJ1-1	CASSLSRRQGFRNTEAFF	TGTGCCAGCAGCTTATCAAGGAGACAGGGGTTTCGGAACACTGAAGCTTTCTTT
.	.	TRBV11-2	TRBJ1-5	CASSDWGNQPQHF	TGTGCCAGCAGCGACTGGGGCAATCAGCCCCAGCATTTT
.	TRBD1	TRBV12-3/TRBV12-4	TRBJ1-1	CASSGQGRTEAFF	TGTGCCAGCAGTGGACAGGGGAGGACTGAAGCTTTCTTT
.	TRBD2	TRBV7-3	TRBJ2-3	CASSAAGADTQYF	TGTGCCAGCAGCGCCGCGGGAGCAGATACGCAGTATTTT
.	TRBD1	TRBV10-2	TRBJ2-5	CASSGTGGGEETQYF	TGCGCCAGCAGTGGTACAGGGGGAGGAGAGGAGACCCAGTACTTC
.	TRBD2	TRBV3-1/TRBV3-2	TRBJ2-3	CASSQASGGPNTQYF	TGTGCCAGCAGCCAAGCCAGCGGGGGCCCGAATACGCAGTATTTT
.	.	TRBV6-5	TRBJ1-1	CASSSPGLNTEAFF	TGTGCCAGCAGTTCACCGGGACTAAACACTGAAGCTTTCTTT
.	TRBD1	TRBV19	TRBJ1-1	CASSFRDRGHTFF	TGTGCCAGTAGTTTCCGGGACAGGGGGCATACTTTCTTT
.	TRBD1	TRBV28	TRBJ2-5	CASRQWDRGPVGTQYF	TGTGCCAGCAGACAATGGGACAGGGGACCTGTCGGGACCCAGTACTTC
.	.	TRBV6-1	TRBJ2-3	CASSERQPVSTDTQYF	TGTGCCAGCAGTGAACGACAGCCAGTGTCCACAGATACGCAGTATTTT
.	TRBD1	TRBV4-1	TRBJ1-5	CASSQDRDRVDQPQHF	TGCGCCAGCAGCCAAGACCGGGACAGGGTTGATCAGCCCCAGCATTTT
once	.	TRBV4-1	TRBJ1-1	CASSQVTQGHTEAFF	TGCGCCAGCAGCCAAGTAACACAGGGACACACTGAAGCTTTCTTT
.	TRBD1	TRBV28	TRBJ2-7	CASSSYRGHEQYF	TGTGCCAGCAGTAGTTACAGGGGCCACGAGCAGTACTTC
.	TRBD2	TRBV27	TRBJ2-3	CASRIPKRESRSSTDTQYF	TGTGCCAGCAGGATACCTAAGCGGGAGTCTAGGTCTAGCACAGATACGCAGTATTTT
.	.	TRBV11-2	TRBJ1-1	CASSPLGRETEAFF	TGTGCCAGCAGCCCATTAGGGAGGGAGACTGAAGCTTTCTTT
once	TRBD2	TRBV7-9	TRBJ2-3	CASSPTSGVTDTQYF	TGTGCCAGCAGCCCGACTAGCGGGGTCACAGATACGCAGTATTTT
.	.	TRBV25-1	TRBJ1-1	CASSPQQISGVSTEAFF	TGTGCCAGCAGTCCACAACAAATCTCAGGGGTATCGACTGAAGCTTTCTTT
.	.	TRBV10-3	TRBJ2-7	CAISGGAASYEQYF	TGTGCCATCAGCGGAGGGGCAGCCAGCTACGAGCAGTACTTC
.	.	TRBV5-6	TRBJ1-5	CASSLVNQPQHF	TGTGCCAGCAGCTTGGTAAATCAGCCCCAGCATTTT
.	TRBD1	TRBV19	TRBJ1-1	CASSIDPRTGITEAFF	TGTGCCAGTAGTATAGATCCCAGGACAGGGATTACTGAAGCTTTCTTT
few	.	TRBV12-3/TRBV12-4	TRBJ1-1	CASRDMNTEAFF	TGTGCTTCCCGGGATATGAACACTGAAGCTTTCTTT
.	TRBD1	TRBV4-2	TRBJ2-6	CASSQARGLGTSGANVLTF	TGTGCCAGCAGCCAAGCGAGGGGGCTCGGGACCTCTGGGGCCAACGTCCTGACTTTC
.	.	TRBV6-5	TRBJ2-5	CTCGRETQYF	TGTACGTGTGGGAGGGAGACCCAGTACTTC
.	.	TRBV10-2	TRBJ2-3	CASRSRGASTDTQYF	TGCGCCAGCAGGTCCCGGGGTGCGAGCACAGATACGCAGTATTTT
.	.	TRBV28	TRBJ1-2	CATTRLMGANYGYTF	TGTGCCACCACCCGCCTGATGGGAGCAAACTATGGCTACACCTTC
.	.	TRBV5-1	TRBJ2-1	CASSTGGYNEQFF	TGCGCCAGCAGTACGGGCGGGTACAATGAGCAGTTCTTC
.	.	TRBV29-1	TRBJ2-7	CSVAGRGPYEQYF	TGCAGCGTAGCAGGCAGAGGGCCTTACGAGCAGTACTTC
.	TRBD1	TRBV30	TRBJ2-4	CAWSSVGDRGRIIQYF	TGTGCCTGGAGTTCGGTGGGGGACAGGGGAAGGATCATTCAGTACTTC
.	TRBD1	TRBV9	TRBJ2-3	CASSVGSRGTGTTDTQYF	TGTGCCAGCAGCGTAGGTAGTCGCGGGACAGGGACCACAGATACGCAGTATTTT
.	TRBD2	TRBV5-1	TRBJ2-1	CASSPRGGGAIEQFF	TGCGCCAGCAGCCCTAGGGGCGGGGGGGCCATTGAGCAGTTCTTC
once	.	TRBV6-1	TRBJ2-3	CASSDGGLAADTQYF	TGTGCCAGCAGTGACGGCGGGCTAGCTGCAGATACGCAGTATTTT